The rows below give T cell receptor beta chains drawn from one sample of a study of control samples from healthy donors and cancer patients. Sequencing used immunoSEQ multiplex PCR; TCRdb keeps in-frame clones, though not all of them. Of 110,000 to 150,000 clones in the sample, around 94% are singletons; the top ten hold around 12%. The material sequenced was blood. The receptors were gathered from a man aged 40-55 years in good health. Each CDR3 is given with its conserved first and last residue. The D gene is left open where the match is weak. Clone size is shown for a subset of rows, as once, few, many or a class of expanded clone.

j_gene	d_gene	abundance	len	v_gene	CDR3nt	CDR3aa
TRBJ2-7	TRBD1	once	12	TRBV5-4	TGTGCCAGCGGGACAGGGGTCTACGAGCAGTACTTC	CASGTGVYEQYF
TRBJ1-1	-	-	14	TRBV6-5	TGTGCCAGCAGTTACGGGGTTGAGAACACTGAAGCTTTCTTT	CASSYGVENTEAFF
TRBJ1-6	TRBD1	-	16	TRBV5-1	TGCGCCAGCAGTAAAGGGGGCCCTACTTATAATTCACCCCTCCACTTT	CASSKGGPTYNSPLHF
TRBJ2-3	-	-	14	TRBV5-1	TGCGCCAGCAGCTTGGCCTCCGAAGCAGATACGCAGTATTTT	CASSLASEADTQYF
TRBJ1-4	TRBD1	once	14	TRBV28	TGTGCCAGCAGCGACAGGGGATTTAATGAAAAACTGTTTTTT	CASSDRGFNEKLFF
TRBJ1-2	-	once	14	TRBV5-1	TGCGCCAGCAGGCCCGGGACCGCAGGGTATGGCTACACCTTC	CASRPGTAGYGYTF
TRBJ1-1	-	-	14	TRBV14	TGTGCCAGCAGCCAAGGACAGCAGAACACTGAAGCTTTCTTT	CASSQGQQNTEAFF
TRBJ2-3	-	-	15	TRBV5-1	TGCGCCAGCAGCTTGGAGCGGGTTAGCACAGATACGCAGTATTTT	CASSLERVSTDTQYF
TRBJ2-7	TRBD2	-	14	TRBV7-2	TGTGCCAGCAGCTTAGGCGGGGGGCCCTACGAGCAGTACTTC	CASSLGGGPYEQYF
TRBJ2-7	-	-	15	TRBV9	TGTGCCAGCAGCGTAGAAGGAGGGAGGTTTGACGAGCAGTACTTC	CASSVEGGRFDEQYF
TRBJ1-5	TRBD1	-	16	TRBV28	TGTGCCATCAAAGGACAGGCGAAAACTAGCAATCAGCCCCAGCATTTT	CAIKGQAKTSNQPQHF
TRBJ1-1	-	-	14	TRBV27	TGTGCCAGCAGCTTGAGACTGGGGTACACTGAAGCTTTCTTT	CASSLRLGYTEAFF
TRBJ1-5	-	-	16	TRBV28	TGTGCCAGCAGTCCCTACACGCTTTCTAGCAATCAGCCCCAGCATTTT	CASSPYTLSSNQPQHF
TRBJ2-7	-	-	16	TRBV6-5	TGTGCCAGCAGTTACTCGGGCAGGGGTAGTTCCTACGAGCAGTACTTC	CASSYSGRGSSYEQYF
TRBJ1-4	-	-	15	TRBV7-9	TGTGCCAGCAGCCCCGGGACGGCCGCTAATGAAAAACTGTTTTTT	CASSPGTAANEKLFF
TRBJ2-5	TRBD1	-	15	TRBV24-1	TGTGCCACCAGTGATCACCGGACAGGCCAAGAGACCCAGTACTTC	CATSDHRTGQETQYF
TRBJ2-5	-	-	11	TRBV5-6	TGTGCCAGCAGCTTTGGAGAGACCCAGTACTTC	CASSFGETQYF